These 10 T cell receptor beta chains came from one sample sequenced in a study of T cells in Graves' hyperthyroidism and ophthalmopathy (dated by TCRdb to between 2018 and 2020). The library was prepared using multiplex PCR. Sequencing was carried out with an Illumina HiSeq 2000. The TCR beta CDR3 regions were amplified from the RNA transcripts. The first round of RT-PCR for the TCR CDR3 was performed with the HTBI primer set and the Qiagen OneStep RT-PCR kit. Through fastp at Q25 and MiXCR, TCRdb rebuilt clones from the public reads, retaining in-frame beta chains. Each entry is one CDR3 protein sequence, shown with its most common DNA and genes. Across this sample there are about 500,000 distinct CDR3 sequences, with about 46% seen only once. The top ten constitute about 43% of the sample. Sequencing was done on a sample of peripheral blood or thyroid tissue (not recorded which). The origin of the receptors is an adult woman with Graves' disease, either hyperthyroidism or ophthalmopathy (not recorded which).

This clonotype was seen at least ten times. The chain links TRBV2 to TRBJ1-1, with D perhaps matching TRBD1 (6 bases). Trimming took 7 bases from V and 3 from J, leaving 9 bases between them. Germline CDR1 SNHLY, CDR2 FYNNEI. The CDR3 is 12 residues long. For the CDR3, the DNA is TGTGCCAGCACGGGGGGCCACACTGAAGCTTTCTTT. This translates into CASTGGHTEAFF.

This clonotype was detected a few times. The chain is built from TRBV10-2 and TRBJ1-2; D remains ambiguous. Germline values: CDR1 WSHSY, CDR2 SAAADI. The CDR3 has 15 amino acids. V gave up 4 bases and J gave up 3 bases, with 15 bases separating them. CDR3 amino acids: CASSGEFGRDYGYTF. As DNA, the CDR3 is TGCGCCAGCAGTGGTGAATTCGGACGAGACTATGGCTACACCTTC.

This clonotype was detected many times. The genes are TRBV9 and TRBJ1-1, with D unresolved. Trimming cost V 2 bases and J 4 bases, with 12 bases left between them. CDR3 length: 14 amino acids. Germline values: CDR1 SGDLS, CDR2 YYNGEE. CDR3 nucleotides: TGTGCCAGCAGCGTCGACGGGAGGGTCACTGAAGCTTTCTTT. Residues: CASSVDGRVTEAFF. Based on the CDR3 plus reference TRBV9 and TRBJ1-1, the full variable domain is DSGVTQTPKHLITATGQRVTLRCSPRSGDLSVYWYQQSLDQGLQFLIQYYNGEERAKGNILERFSAQQFPDLHSELNLSSLELGDSALYFCASSVDGRVTEAFFGQGTRLTVV.

The CDR3 DNA reads as TGTGCCAGCAGCCCACGAGCTACAGGGTTGGGCAATCAGCCCCAGCATTTT. Translating gives CASSPRATGLGNQPQHF. The chain combines TRBV5-4 with TRBJ1-5; the D gene is possibly TRBD1 (6 bases). Trimming left V 4 bases short and J 2 bases short, with 19 bases between. CDR1 and CDR2 from the germline V gene are SGHNT and YYREEE (reference sequence). This CDR3 region has 17 residues.

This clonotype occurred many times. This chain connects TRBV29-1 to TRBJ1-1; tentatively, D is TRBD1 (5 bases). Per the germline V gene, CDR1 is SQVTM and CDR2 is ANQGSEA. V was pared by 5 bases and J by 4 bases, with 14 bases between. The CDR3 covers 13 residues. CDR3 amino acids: CSVTLGGGTEAFF. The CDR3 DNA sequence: TGCAGCGTTACCCTGGGGGGTGGCACTGAAGCTTTCTTT.

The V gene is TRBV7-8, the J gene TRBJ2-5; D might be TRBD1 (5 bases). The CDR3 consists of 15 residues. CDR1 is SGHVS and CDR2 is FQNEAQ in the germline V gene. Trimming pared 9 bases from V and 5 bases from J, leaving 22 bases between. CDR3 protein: CARTRWGNHRETQYF. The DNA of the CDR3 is TGTGCCAGAACCCGGTGGGGCAACCATAGGGAGACCCAGTACTTC. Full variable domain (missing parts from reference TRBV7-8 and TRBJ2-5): GAGVSQSPRYKVAKRGQDVALRCDPISGHVSLFWYQQALGQGPEFLTYFQNEAQLDKSGLPSDRFFAERPEGSVSTLKIQRTQQEDSAVYLCARTRWGNHRETQYFGPGTRLLVL.

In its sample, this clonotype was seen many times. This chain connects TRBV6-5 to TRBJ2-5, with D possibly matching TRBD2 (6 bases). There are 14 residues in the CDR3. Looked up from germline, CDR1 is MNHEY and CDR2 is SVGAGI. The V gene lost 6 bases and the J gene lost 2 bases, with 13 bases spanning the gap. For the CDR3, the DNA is TGTGCCAGCAGGGCCGCGGGGCCACAAGAGACCCAGTACTTC. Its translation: CASRAAGPQETQYF.

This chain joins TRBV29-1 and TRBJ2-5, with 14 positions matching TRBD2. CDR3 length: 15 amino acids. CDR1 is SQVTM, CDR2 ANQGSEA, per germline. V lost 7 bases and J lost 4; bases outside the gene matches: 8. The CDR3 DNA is TGCAGCGCCCGGGGACTAGCGGGAGAGGGAGAGACCCAGTACTTC. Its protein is CSARGLAGEGETQYF. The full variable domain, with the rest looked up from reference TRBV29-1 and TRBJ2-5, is SAVISQKPSRDICQRGTSLTIQCQVDSQVTMMFWYRQQPGQSLTLIATANQGSEATYESGFVIDKFPISRPNLTFSTLTVSNMSPEDSSIYLCSARGLAGEGETQYFGPGTRLLVL.

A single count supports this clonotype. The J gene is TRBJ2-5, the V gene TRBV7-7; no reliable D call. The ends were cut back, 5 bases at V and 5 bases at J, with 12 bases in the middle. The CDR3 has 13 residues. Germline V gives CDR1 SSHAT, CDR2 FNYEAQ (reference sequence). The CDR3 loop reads CASSPFLRETQYF. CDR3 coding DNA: TGTGCCAGCAGCCCGTTCCTTCGGGAGACCCAGTACTTC.

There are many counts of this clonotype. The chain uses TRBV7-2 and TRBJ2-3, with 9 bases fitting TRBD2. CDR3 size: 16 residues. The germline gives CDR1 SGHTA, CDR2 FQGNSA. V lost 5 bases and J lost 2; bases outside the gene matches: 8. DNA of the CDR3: TGTGCCAGCAGCCGCGTAGGCGGGAGGGCCACAGATACGCAGTATTTT. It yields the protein CASSRVGGRATDTQYF.